A selection of T cell receptor beta chains follows, all from one sample in a study of T cell responses to AZD1222 COVID-19 vaccine. Profiled with immunoSEQ multiplex PCR; TCRdb holds only in-frame clones, not every one. This table holds about 210,000 clones, around 94% found once. The sample in question was peripheral blood, obtained 28 days after the second dose of the MenACWY control vaccine. These receptors originate from an adult who received the MenACWY meningococcal vaccine as a control. CDR3s include the opening cysteine and the closing phenylalanine or tryptophan. Each record gives: D gene, V gene, J gene, CDR3 DNA, CDR3 protein. A D gene is named only where the DNA matches it firmly.

d_gene: NA; v_gene: TRBV5-4; j_gene: TRBJ2-3; CDR3nt: TGTGCCAGCAGCTTTAGCGGTTCCCACACAGATACGCAGTATTTT; CDR3aa: CASSFSGSHTDTQYF
d_gene: NA; v_gene: TRBV28; j_gene: TRBJ2-1; CDR3nt: TGTGCCAGCAGTCCAGGCTCCGGGACACAGACCTACAATGAGCAGTTCTTC; CDR3aa: CASSPGSGTQTYNEQFF
d_gene: NA; v_gene: TRBV11-1; j_gene: TRBJ2-7; CDR3nt: TGTGCCAGCAGCCCCCCTTTTGGCGGGGCAAACTACGAGCAGTACTTC; CDR3aa: CASSPPFGGANYEQYF
d_gene: TRBD2; v_gene: TRBV5-4; j_gene: TRBJ2-3; CDR3nt: TGTGCCAGCAGCGCCGGACTAGCGGGAGACACAGATACGCAGTATTTT; CDR3aa: CASSAGLAGDTDTQYF
d_gene: NA; v_gene: TRBV30; j_gene: TRBJ1-2; CDR3nt: TGTGCCTGGGGCCATCCAGGGCAGAGTGACTATGGCTACACCTTC; CDR3aa: CAWGHPGQSDYGYTF
d_gene: NA; v_gene: TRBV27; j_gene: TRBJ2-7; CDR3nt: TGTGCCAGCAGTGCCTCAATAGGTCCCTACGAGCAGTACTTC; CDR3aa: CASSASIGPYEQYF
d_gene: NA; v_gene: TRBV7-9; j_gene: TRBJ1-5; CDR3nt: TGTGCCAGCAGCTTAGGTCAGCAGCCCCAGCATTTT; CDR3aa: CASSLGQQPQHF
d_gene: TRBD1; v_gene: TRBV2; j_gene: TRBJ1-1; CDR3nt: TGTGCCAGCAGCGTTACACAGGGGTTGGGTGAAGCTTTCTTT; CDR3aa: CASSVTQGLGEAFF
d_gene: NA; v_gene: TRBV29-1; j_gene: TRBJ2-7; CDR3nt: TGCAGCGTTGAGGCGGGGCGGTTCAACGAGCAGTACTTC; CDR3aa: CSVEAGRFNEQYF
d_gene: NA; v_gene: TRBV7-9; j_gene: TRBJ2-7; CDR3nt: TGTGCCAGCAGCTTATCCCTGAAAGACGAGCAGTACTTC; CDR3aa: CASSLSLKDEQYF